One sample yielded the 23 T cell receptor beta chains listed below, sequenced in a study of shared clonotypes between healthy human individuals. Repertoires were generated with immunoSEQ multiplex PCR, while TCRdb's copy carries only in-frame clones and drops some. There are approximately 99,000 clones in the sample; 55% to 70% occur only once, and approximately 23% lies in the top ten. The sequencing sample was made of memory CD8+ T cells sorted from blood. The subset is: CD45RO+ cells pooled with CCR7-negative TemRA cells. The receptors come from a woman in her twenties or thirties in good health.

Turning to this clone: One end of the junction varies from germline; a read error may be responsible. The chain links TRBV5-5 to TRBJ1-2; 11 bases are shared with TRBD1. Germline CDR1 reads SGHKS; CDR2 reads YYEKEE (reference sequence). The CDR3 has 14 amino acids. The CDR3: CASSDRTGGSLGPF. In nucleotides, the CDR3 is TGTGCCAGCAGCGATCGGACAGGGGGCTCCTTGGGGCCCTTC.

This clone was detected a few times. The chain couples TRBV28 to TRBJ1-2; TRBD1 is a possible D gene (5 bases). V gave up 6 bases and J gave up 5 bases, with 19 bases separating them. CDR3 size: 15 residues. Germline V gene lookup returns CDR1 MDHEN and CDR2 SYDVKM. CDR3 sequence: CASSSLPAGEYGYTF. The CDR3 coding sequence is TGTGCCAGCAGCTCCCTACCGGCGGGGGAGTATGGCTACACCTTC.

The chain uses TRBV4-1 and TRBJ2-7; 8 positions agree with TRBD2. The junction had 8 bases not matched to a gene; V was cut back by 4 bases and J by 6 bases. Germline V lookup: CDR1 MGHRA, CDR2 YSYEKL. The CDR3 is 14 amino acids. CDR3 DNA: TGCGCCAGCAGCCTATACCCTACTAGCGGCGAGCAGTACTTC. It yields the protein CASSLYPTSGEQYF.

The CDR3 DNA sequence: TGCGCCAGCAGCTTGTGGTACACCTACGAGCAGTACTTC. Translation gives CASSLWYTYEQYF. J is TRBJ2-5 and V is TRBV5-1; D is unresolved. The DNA end is a closer match to TRBJ2-7, so the J assignment may be wrong. CDR1 and CDR2 (germline): SGHRS, YFSETQ. The CDR3 runs to 13 residues.

This clone was observed a handful of times. The chain links TRBV9 to TRBJ2-1; TRBD2 matches at 8 bases. Germline values: CDR1 SGDLS, CDR2 YYNGEE. Germline trimming cut 2 bases from V and 7 bases from J; bases unmatched to any gene: 5. The CDR3 has 14 amino acids. For the CDR3, the DNA is TGTGCCAGCAGCGTCGGACTAGCAGTTAATGAGCAGTTCTTC. It translates to CASSVGLAVNEQFF.

This clone turned up a few times. The rearrangement uses TRBV7-2 and TRBJ2-5, with 12 bases that match TRBD2. The CDR3 totals 15 residues. CDR1 SGHTA and CDR2 FQGNSA come from the germline V gene. The trim removed 5 bases at V and 5 bases at J, leaving 6 bases unmatched. The CDR3 reads CASSPGLAGWETQYF. In DNA form, the CDR3 reads TGTGCCAGCAGCCCAGGACTAGCGGGATGGGAGACCCAGTACTTC.

This clone turned up a few times. The chain is built from TRBV6-1 and TRBJ1-5; no clear D. The V gene's germline CDR1 is MNHNS and CDR2 SASEGT. Trimming cost V 2 bases and J 5 bases, with 10 bases left between them. This CDR3 comprises 14 residues. CDR3 in DNA: TGTGCCAGCAGTGAATCGGACGGCCATCAGCCCCAGCATTTT. This gives the protein CASSESDGHQPQHF.

This clone was seen only a few times. The CDR3 here is CASSPTGTGEKLFF. The CDR3 DNA is TGTGCCAGCAGCCCGACAGGGACGGGTGAAAAACTGTTTTTT. This chain links TRBV7-7 with TRBJ1-4; 7 nucleotides agree with TRBD1. V dropped 5 bases and J dropped 7; count of bases not matched to a gene: 7. This CDR3 is built from 14 residues. Germline values: CDR1 SSHAT, CDR2 FNYEAQ (reference sequence).

The chain has TRBV10-2 and TRBJ2-1; 11 bases fit TRBD2. Germline CDR1 is WSHSY and CDR2 is SAAADI. The CDR3 sequence is 17 residues long. V lost 3 bases, J lost 5 bases, and 9 bases stayed unmatched. The CDR3 spells CASSDSLLAGGHNEQFF. Here the CDR3 DNA reads TGCGCCAGCAGTGATTCCCTTCTAGCGGGAGGACACAATGAGCAGTTCTTC.

The chain recombines TRBV2 with TRBJ2-2; D gene uncertain. In germline, CDR1 is SNHLY, CDR2 FYNNEI. V was cut by 7 bases and J by 6 bases, with 18 bases left in between. This CDR3 has 15 residues. The CDR3: CASKVRTLAAGELFF. The CDR3 DNA reads as TGTGCCAGCAAGGTGCGGACCCTGGCGGCCGGGGAGCTGTTTTTT.

CDR3 sequence reads: CASSWDRMNTEAFF. For the CDR3, the DNA is TGTGCCAGCAGTTGGGACAGGATGAACACTGAAGCTTTCTTT. The rearrangement uses TRBV28 and TRBJ1-1; 8 bases agree with TRBD1. Germline CDR1 reads MDHEN; CDR2 reads SYDVKM. Trimming cost V 4 bases and J 0 bases; bases outside gene matches: 1. The CDR3 is made up of 14 amino acids. Combining the CDR3 with reference TRBV28 and TRBJ1-1 gives the whole variable domain DVKVTQSSRYLVKRTGEKVFLECVQDMDHENMFWYRQDPGLGLRLIYFSYDVKMKEKGDIPEGYSVSREKKERFSLILESASTNQTSMYLCASSWDRMNTEAFFGQGTRLTVV.

There are a few counts of this clone. The chain is built from TRBV5-1 and TRBJ2-2; TRBD1 matches at 9 bases. This CDR3 has 16 amino acids. Unmatched junction bases numbered 11, after V lost 4 bases and J lost 7 bases. Germline V gene data show CDR1 as SGHRS and CDR2 as YFSETQ. The DNA for the CDR3 is TGCGCCAGCAGCGGGACAGGGATCCCTGGGGACGGGGAGCTGTTTTTT. The encoded protein is CASSGTGIPGDGELFF. Based on the CDR3 plus reference TRBV5-1 and TRBJ2-2, the full variable domain is KAGVTQTPRYLIKTRGQQVTLSCSPISGHRSVSWYQQTPGQGLQFLFEYFSETQRNKGNFPGRFSGRQFSNSRSEMNVSTLELGDSALYLCASSGTGIPGDGELFFGEGSRLTVL.

The chain recombines TRBV27 with TRBJ2-7; TRBD1 matches at 11 bases. Germline V gene lookup returns CDR1 MNHEY and CDR2 SMNVEV (reference sequence). V was pared by 6 bases and J by 3 bases, with 7 bases of the junction left unmatched. There are 15 residues in the CDR3. CDR3 DNA sequence: TGTGCCAGCAGACGGACAGGGGGCGCTATCTACGAGCAGTACTTC. Protein: CASRRTGGAIYEQYF.

This clone was observed a few times. The J gene is TRBJ2-5, the V gene TRBV19; no clear D. V was pared by 4 bases and J by 3 bases, with 3 bases between. The CDR3 consists of 11 residues. The germline V gene encodes CDR1 LNHDA and CDR2 SQIVND (reference sequence). The CDR3 sequence is CASSTEETQYF. CDR3 in DNA: TGTGCCAGTAGTACTGAAGAGACCCAGTACTTC. Full variable domain (missing parts from reference TRBV19 and TRBJ2-5): DGGITQSPKYLFRKEGQNVTLSCEQNLNHDAMYWYRQDPGQGLRLIYYSQIVNDFQKGDIAEGYSVSREKKESFPLTVTSAQKNPTAFYLCASSTEETQYFGPGTRLLVL.

The chain is built from TRBV4-1 and TRBJ1-5, with D uncertain. Germline V gives CDR1 MGHRA, CDR2 YSYEKL. This CDR3 contains 15 residues. V lost 1 base, J lost 7 bases, and 14 bases lay in between. The CDR3 reads CASSQGVGGRQPQHF. CDR3 DNA: TGCGCCAGCAGCCAAGGGGTGGGCGGTCGGCAGCCCCAGCATTTT.

The rearrangement joins TRBV7-2 to TRBJ2-1, with D unclear. Trimming shortened V by 5 bases and J by 4 bases, and 12 bases separated the two germline ends. CDR1 and CDR2 from the germline V gene are SGHTA and FQGNSA. This CDR3 comprises 14 residues. The CDR3 coding sequence is TGTGCCAGCAGCCTCGGGTCGATTTACAATGAGCAGTTCTTC. Amino acid sequence: CASSLGSIYNEQFF.

The gene calls are TRBV9 and TRBJ1-4; tentatively, D is TRBD1 (6 bases). The CDR3 runs to 13 residues. Germline V gene data show CDR1 as SGDLS and CDR2 as YYNGEE. V gave up 3 bases and J gave up 11 bases, with 14 bases separating them. This CDR3 is CASSASTGRKLFF. CDR3 DNA: TGTGCCAGCAGCGCATCCACAGGGAGGAAACTGTTTTTT. The variable domain in full, with the rest retrieved from reference TRBV9 and TRBJ1-4, is DSGVTQTPKHLITATGQRVTLRCSPRSGDLSVYWYQQSLDQGLQFLIQYYNGEERAKGNILERFSAQQFPDLHSELNLSSLELGDSALYFCASSASTGRKLFFGSGTQLSVL.

The CDR3 is CASSHWEIGSNQPQHF. The DNA for the CDR3 is TGTGCCAGCAGCCATTGGGAAATAGGGAGCAATCAGCCCCAGCATTTT. V gene TRBV28 combines with J gene TRBJ1-5; D gene uncertain. Trimming took 6 bases from V and 1 from J, leaving 16 bases between them. CDR1 and CDR2 (germline): MDHEN, SYDVKM. The CDR3 has 16 residues.

This clone appeared once. This chain links TRBV28 with TRBJ2-7, with 7 bases fitting TRBD2. This CDR3 contains 13 residues. Germline assignment: CDR1 MDHEN and CDR2 SYDVKM. J lost 2 bases, V lost 5 bases, and 3 bases had no gene match. Here the CDR3 DNA reads TGTGCCAGCAGTGCCGCGGGAGCCTACGAGCAGTACTTC. This gives the protein CASSAAGAYEQYF. Together with reference TRBV28 and TRBJ2-7, the CDR3 gives the full variable domain: DVKVTQSSRYLVKRTGEKVFLECVQDMDHENMFWYRQDPGLGLRLIYFSYDVKMKEKGDIPEGYSVSREKKERFSLILESASTNQTSMYLCASSAAGAYEQYFGPGTRLTVT.

V gene TRBV4-1 combines with J gene TRBJ2-7; maybe TRBD2 (6 bases). Trimming stripped 5 bases from V and 4 bases from J, with 21 bases between. The CDR3 totals 16 residues. Germline loops: CDR1 MGHRA, CDR2 YSYEKL. CDR3 region: CASSRTRDSGIYEQYF. CDR3 DNA: TGCGCCAGCAGCAGAACCCGGGACTCAGGAATATACGAGCAGTACTTC.

This chain connects TRBV7-8 to TRBJ2-1, with unresolved D. In germline, CDR1 is SGHVS, CDR2 FQNEAQ. This CDR3 has 15 amino acids. With 2 bases removed from V and 6 bases from J, the gap between germline ends came to 14 bases. In DNA, the CDR3 is TGTGCCAGCAGCTTAACGTTAATCGGATCCAATGAGCAGTTCTTC. Its translation is CASSLTLIGSNEQFF.

This chain connects TRBV25-1 to TRBJ1-5; no clear D gene. Germline V gene sequence: CDR1 MGHDK, CDR2 SYGVNS. Trimming stripped 2 bases from V and 4 bases from J, with 6 bases between. CDR3 size: 13 residues. CDR3 residues: CASSEGPNQPQHF. CDR3 nucleotides: TGTGCCAGCAGTGAAGGGCCTAATCAGCCCCAGCATTTT.

The chain combines TRBV5-5 with TRBJ1-1; no firm D call. The CDR3 runs to 13 residues. Per the germline V gene, CDR1 is SGHKS and CDR2 is YYEKEE (reference sequence). V shed 0 bases and J shed 5 bases, with 8 bases lying between them. CDR3 nucleotides: TGTGCCAGCAGCTTGGGGGAAGGGACTGAAGCTTTCTTT. Protein: CASSLGEGTEAFF.